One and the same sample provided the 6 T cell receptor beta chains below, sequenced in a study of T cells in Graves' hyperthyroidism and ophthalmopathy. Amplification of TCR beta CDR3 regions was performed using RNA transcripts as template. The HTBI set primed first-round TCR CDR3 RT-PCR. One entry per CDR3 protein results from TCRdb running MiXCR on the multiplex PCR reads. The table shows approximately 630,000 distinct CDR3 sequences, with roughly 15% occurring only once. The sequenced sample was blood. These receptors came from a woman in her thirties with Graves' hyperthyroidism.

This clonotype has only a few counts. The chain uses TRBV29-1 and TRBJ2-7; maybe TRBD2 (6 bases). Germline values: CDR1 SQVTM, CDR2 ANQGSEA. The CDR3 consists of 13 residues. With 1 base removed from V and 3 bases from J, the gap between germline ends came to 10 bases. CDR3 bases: TGCAGCGTTGAAGTGGGGGGATACTACGAGCAGTACTTC. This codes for CSVEVGGYYEQYF.

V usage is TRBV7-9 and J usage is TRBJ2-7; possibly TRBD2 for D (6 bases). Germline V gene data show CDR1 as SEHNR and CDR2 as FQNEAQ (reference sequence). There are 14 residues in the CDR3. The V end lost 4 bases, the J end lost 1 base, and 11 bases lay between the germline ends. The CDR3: CASSSGSASYEQYF. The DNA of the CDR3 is TGTGCCAGCAGCTCCGGGAGTGCTTCCTACGAGCAGTACTTC.

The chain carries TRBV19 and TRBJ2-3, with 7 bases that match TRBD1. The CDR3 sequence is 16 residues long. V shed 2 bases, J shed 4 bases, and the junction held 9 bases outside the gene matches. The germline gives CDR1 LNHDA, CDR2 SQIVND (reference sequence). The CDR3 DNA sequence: TGTGCCAGTAGTATACTGGGCAGGGGGTTAGCAGATACGCAGTATTTT. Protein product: CASSILGRGLADTQYF.

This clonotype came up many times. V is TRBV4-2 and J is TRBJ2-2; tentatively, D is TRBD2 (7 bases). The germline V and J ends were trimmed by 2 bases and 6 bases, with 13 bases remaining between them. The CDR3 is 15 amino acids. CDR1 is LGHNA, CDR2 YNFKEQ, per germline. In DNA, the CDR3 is TGTGCCAGCAGCCAACGCGTAGGGGGGGCCGGGGAGCTGTTTTTT. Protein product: CASSQRVGGAGELFF.

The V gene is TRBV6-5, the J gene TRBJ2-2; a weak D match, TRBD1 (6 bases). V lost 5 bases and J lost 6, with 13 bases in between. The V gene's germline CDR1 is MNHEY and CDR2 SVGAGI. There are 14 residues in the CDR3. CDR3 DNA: TGTGCCAGCAGTCCTCGACAGGCGTCCGGGGAGCTGTTTTTT. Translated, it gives CASSPRQASGELFF.

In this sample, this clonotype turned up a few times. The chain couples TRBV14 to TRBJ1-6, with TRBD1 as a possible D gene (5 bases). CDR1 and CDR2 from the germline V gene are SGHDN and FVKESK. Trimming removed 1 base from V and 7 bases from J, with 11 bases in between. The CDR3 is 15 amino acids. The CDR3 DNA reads TGTGCCAGCAGCCAAGCGCAGGGCTACAATTCACCCCTCCACTTT. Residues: CASSQAQGYNSPLHF.